Listed here are 4 T cell receptor beta chains from one sample, sequenced in a study of cytotoxic CD8 clonotypes in ibrutinib-treated CLL. Clones were sequenced by immunoSEQ multiplex PCR, and TCRdb holds only the in-frame ones, with some missing. The repertoire has 130,000 or so clones, approximately 83% of them found once; the top ten carry roughly 2%. This specimen consisted of PBMCs, obtained after 24 months of ibrutinib treatment. The source is a human donor with chronic lymphocytic leukemia.

The CDR3 DNA sequence: TGTGCCAGCAGACTACTTGCCGGGGGTGAAGCTTTCTTT. Its translation: CASRLLAGGEAFF. The V gene is TRBV28, the J gene TRBJ1-1; possibly TRBD1 for D (5 bases). CDR1 and CDR2 from the germline V gene are MDHEN and SYDVKM. The V end lost 6 bases, the J end lost 7 bases, and 15 bases lay between the germline ends. CDR3 length equals 13 residues.

This chain links TRBV5-5 with TRBJ1-1; D possibly corresponds to TRBD1 (5 bases). The V gene's germline CDR1 is SGHKS and CDR2 YYEKEE (reference sequence). This CDR3 contains 13 residues. Trimming cost V 0 bases and J 8 bases, with 11 bases left between them. CDR3 DNA sequence: TGTGCCAGCAGCTTGGATGGAAACAGGGAAGCTTTCTTT. This translates into CASSLDGNREAFF.

The chain is built from TRBV10-3 and TRBJ2-6; perhaps TRBD2 as D (6 bases). CDR3 length: 14 residues. CDR1 and CDR2 (germline): ENHRY, SYGVKD. V lost 10 bases to trimming and J lost 2 bases, with 12 bases between them. The CDR3 loop is CATSGLAGANVLTF. As DNA, the CDR3 is TGTGCCACCTCGGGACTGGCTGGGGCCAACGTCCTGACTTTC.

V is TRBV28 and J is TRBJ1-3; D possibly corresponds to TRBD1 (5 bases). The CDR3 sequence is 11 residues long. Per the germline V gene, CDR1 is MDHEN and CDR2 is SYDVKM. Trimming stripped 10 bases from V and 8 bases from J, with 12 bases between. In DNA form, the CDR3 reads TGTGCCACCCAAGGGGCTTACACCATATATTTT. Translated: CATQGAYTIYF.